The clone carrying this T cell receptor beta chain occurred many times. This specimen belongs to a study of T cells in Graves' hyperthyroidism and ophthalmopathy. The CDR3 is 17 amino acids. RNA transcripts were the template for amplifying TCR beta CDR3 regions. With the HTBI primer set, the TCR CDR3 went through a first round of RT-PCR. TCRdb reanalysed the multiplex PCR reads using MiXCR and keeps one entry per CDR3 protein. The sample lists 500,000 or so distinct CDR3 sequences, approximately 16% occurring once. The rearrangement uses TRBV3-2 and TRBJ2-5; no check of the table's D call, TRBD2, against the DNA was made. TRBV3-2 is noted as a pseudogene. The sequence came from a woman in her thirties with Graves' ophthalmopathy. The sequenced material came from blood. The CDR3 region is CASSQDLGPRLVETQYF. CDR3 DNA sequence: TGTGCCAGCAGCCAAGATCTTGGCCCAAGACTAGTAGAGACCCAGTACTTC.